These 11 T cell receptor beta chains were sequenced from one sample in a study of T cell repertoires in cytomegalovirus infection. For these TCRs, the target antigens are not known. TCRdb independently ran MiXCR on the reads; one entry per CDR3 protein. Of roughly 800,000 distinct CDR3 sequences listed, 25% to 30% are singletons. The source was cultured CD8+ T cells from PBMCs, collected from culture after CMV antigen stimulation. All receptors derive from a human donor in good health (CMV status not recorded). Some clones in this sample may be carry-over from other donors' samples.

CDR3 loop: CASSHQVGGGKNNEQFF. The CDR3 coding sequence is TGTGCCAGCAGTCACCAGGTGGGGGGCGGGAAAAACAATGAGCAGTTCTTC. The chain employs TRBV6-6 and TRBJ2-1; perhaps D is TRBD1 or TRBD2 (6 bases each). There are 17 residues in the CDR3. Per the germline V gene, CDR1 is MNHNY and CDR2 is SVGAGI (reference sequence). V was cut by 5 bases and J by 5 bases, with 22 bases left in between.

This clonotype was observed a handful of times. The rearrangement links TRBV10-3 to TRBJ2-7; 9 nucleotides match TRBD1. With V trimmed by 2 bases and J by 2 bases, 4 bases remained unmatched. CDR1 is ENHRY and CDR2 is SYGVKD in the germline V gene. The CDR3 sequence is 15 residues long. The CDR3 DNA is TGTGCCATCAGTGAGCCGGGACAGGGTACCTACGAGCAGTACTTC. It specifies CAISEPGQGTYEQYF.

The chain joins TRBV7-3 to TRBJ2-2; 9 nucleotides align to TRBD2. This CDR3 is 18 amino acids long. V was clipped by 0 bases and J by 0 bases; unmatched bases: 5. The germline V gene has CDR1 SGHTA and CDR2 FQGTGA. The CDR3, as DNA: TGTGCCAGCAGCTTAACGGAACAGCGGGGGGCGAACACCGGGGAGCTGTTTTTT. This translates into CASSLTEQRGANTGELFF. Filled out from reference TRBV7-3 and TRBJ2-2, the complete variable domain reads GAGVSQTPSNKVTEKGKYVELRCDPISGHTALYWYRQSLGQGPEFLIYFQGTGAADDSGLPNDRFFAVRPEGSVSTLKIQRTERGDSAVYLCASSLTEQRGANTGELFFGEGSRLTVL.

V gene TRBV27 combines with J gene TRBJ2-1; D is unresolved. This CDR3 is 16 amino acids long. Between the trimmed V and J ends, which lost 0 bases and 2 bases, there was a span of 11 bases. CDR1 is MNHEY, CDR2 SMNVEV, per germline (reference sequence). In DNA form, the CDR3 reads TGTGCCAGCAGTTTATCTTCGATAAACCCCTACAATGAGCAGTTCTTC. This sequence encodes CASSLSSINPYNEQFF.

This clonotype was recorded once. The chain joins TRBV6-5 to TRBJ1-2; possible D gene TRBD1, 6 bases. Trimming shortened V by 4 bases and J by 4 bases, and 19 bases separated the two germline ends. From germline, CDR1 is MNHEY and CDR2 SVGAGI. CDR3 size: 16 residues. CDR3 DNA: TGTGCCAGCAGTTCCCCCCGGGGGACATCTCTCTATGGCTACACCTTC. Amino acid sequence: CASSSPRGTSLYGYTF.

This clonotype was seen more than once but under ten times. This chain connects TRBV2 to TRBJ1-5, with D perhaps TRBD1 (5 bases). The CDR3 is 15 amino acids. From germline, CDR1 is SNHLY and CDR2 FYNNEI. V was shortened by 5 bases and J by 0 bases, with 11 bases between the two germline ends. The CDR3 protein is CASSLLQVSNQPQHF. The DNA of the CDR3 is TGTGCCAGCAGTTTGTTACAGGTTAGCAATCAGCCCCAGCATTTT.

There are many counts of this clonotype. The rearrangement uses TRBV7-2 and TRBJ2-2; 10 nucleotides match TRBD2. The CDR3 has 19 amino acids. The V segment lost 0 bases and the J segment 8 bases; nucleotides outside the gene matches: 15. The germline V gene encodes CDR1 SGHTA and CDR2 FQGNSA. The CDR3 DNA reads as TGTGCCAGCAGCTTAGCGCTGTGGGCCAGCGGGGGGGCGAGGGGGGAGCTGTTTTTT. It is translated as CASSLALWASGGARGELFF. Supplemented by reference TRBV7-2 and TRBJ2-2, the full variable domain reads GAGVSQSPSNKVTEKGKDVELRCDPISGHTALYWYRQSLGQGLEFLIYFQGNSAPDKSGLPSDRFSAERTGGSVSTLTIQRTQQEDSAVYLCASSLALWASGGARGELFFGEGSRLTVL.

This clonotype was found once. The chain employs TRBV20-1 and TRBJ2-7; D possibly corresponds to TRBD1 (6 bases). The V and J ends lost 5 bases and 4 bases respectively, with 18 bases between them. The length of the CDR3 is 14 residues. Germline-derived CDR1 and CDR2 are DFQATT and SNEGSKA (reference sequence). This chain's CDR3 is CSAARARGPYEQYV. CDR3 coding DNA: TGCAGTGCTGCCCGGGCCAGGGGACCATACGAGCAGTACGTC.

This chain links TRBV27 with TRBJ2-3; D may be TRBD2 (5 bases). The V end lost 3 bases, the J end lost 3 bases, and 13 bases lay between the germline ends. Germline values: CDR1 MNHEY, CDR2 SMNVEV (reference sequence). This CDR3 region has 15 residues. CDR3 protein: CASSLGAGWTDTQYF. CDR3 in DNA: TGTGCCAGCAGTTTGGGTGCGGGTTGGACAGATACGCAGTATTTT.

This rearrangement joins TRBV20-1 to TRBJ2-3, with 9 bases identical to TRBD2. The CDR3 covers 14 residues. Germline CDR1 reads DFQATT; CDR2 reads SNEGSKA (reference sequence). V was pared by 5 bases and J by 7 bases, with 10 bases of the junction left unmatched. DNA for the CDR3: TGCAGTGCTCCGGAGACTGGACTAGCGAATACGCAGTATTTT. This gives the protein CSAPETGLANTQYF.

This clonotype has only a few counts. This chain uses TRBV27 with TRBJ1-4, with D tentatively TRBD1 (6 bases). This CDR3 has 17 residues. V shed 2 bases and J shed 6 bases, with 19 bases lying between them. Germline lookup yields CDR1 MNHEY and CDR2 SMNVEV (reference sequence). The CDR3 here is CASSLHRVSPLDEKLFF. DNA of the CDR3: TGTGCCAGCAGTTTACACAGGGTTTCTCCTTTGGATGAAAAACTGTTTTTT.